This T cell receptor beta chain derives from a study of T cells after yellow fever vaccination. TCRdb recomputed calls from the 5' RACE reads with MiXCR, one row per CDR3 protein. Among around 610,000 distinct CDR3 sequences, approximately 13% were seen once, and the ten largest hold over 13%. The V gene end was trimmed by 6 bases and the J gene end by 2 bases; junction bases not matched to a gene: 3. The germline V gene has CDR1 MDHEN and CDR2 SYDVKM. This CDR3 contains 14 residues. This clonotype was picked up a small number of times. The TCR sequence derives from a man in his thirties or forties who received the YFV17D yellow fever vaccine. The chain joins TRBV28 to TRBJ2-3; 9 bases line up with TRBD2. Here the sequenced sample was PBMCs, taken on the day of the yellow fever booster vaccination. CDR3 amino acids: CASRGLAATDTQYF. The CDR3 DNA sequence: TGTGCCAGCAGGGGACTAGCTGCCACAGATACGCAGTATTTT. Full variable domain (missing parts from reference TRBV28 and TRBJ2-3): DVKVTQSSRYLVKRTGEKVFLECVQDMDHENMFWYRQDPGLGLRLIYFSYDVKMKEKGDIPEGYSVSREKKERFSLILESASTNQTSMYLCASRGLAATDTQYFGPGTRLTVL.